This T cell receptor (beta chain) was documented in a study of T cells after posttransplantation cyclophosphamide. General study points: TRB overlap between skin or GI tissue T cells and blood was limited. Later blood repertoires were often dominated by clones from the donor CD8+ memory compartment. After PTCy, TRB diversity resembled that of CNI/methotrexate controls.

The method was immunoSEQ multiplex PCR; TCRdb's version includes in-frame clones alone and lacks a portion of them. The sample contains about 2,800 clones, about three fifths of which appear only once. Busulfan-fludarabine conditioning, marrow transplant, and cyclophosphamide on days +3 and +4 were administered. As regards this clone: Its antigen is as yet unknown.

V lost 5 bases and J lost 6, with 6 bases in between. This CDR3 has 10 amino acids. The germline CDR1 and CDR2 sequences are DFQATT and SNEGSKA (reference sequence). The material sequenced was PBMCs, taken 30 days after allogeneic stem cell transplant with posttransplant cyclophosphamide. This TCR was recovered from a male patient aged 55 to 69 who received an allogeneic stem cell transplant from a related donor and was CMV-positive. These T cells may partly come from the graft donor. The V and J genes are TRBV20-1 and TRBJ2-3; D gene ambiguous. The DNA for the CDR3 is TGCAGTGCTGCGCGGGATACGCAGTATTTT. Amino acid sequence: CSAARDTQYF.